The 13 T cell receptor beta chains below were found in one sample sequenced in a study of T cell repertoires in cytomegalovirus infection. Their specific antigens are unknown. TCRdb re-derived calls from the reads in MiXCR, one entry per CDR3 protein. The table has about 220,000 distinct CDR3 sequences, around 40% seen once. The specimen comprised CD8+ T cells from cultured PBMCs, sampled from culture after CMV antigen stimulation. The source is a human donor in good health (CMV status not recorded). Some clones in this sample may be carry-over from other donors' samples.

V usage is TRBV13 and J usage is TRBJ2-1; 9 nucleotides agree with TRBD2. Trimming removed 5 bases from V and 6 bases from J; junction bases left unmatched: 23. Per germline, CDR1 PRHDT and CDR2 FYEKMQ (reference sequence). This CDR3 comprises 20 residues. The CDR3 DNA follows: TGTGCCAGCAGCGCCCTAGCGGGGAGGGGGGGCCTGACACCCAGCAATGAGCAGTTCTTC. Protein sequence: CASSALAGRGGLTPSNEQFF.

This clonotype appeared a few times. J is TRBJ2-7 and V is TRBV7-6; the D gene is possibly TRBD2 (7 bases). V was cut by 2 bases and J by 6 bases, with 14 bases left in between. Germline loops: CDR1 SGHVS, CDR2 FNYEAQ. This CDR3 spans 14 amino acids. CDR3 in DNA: TGTGCCAGCAGCTTAACGAGGGGGGGCCGCGAGCAGTACTTC. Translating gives CASSLTRGGREQYF.

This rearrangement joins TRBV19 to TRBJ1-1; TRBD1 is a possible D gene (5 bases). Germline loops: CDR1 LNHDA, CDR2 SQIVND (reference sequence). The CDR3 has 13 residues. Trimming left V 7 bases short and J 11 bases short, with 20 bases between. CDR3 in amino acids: CASTQGYRVRAFF. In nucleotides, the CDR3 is TGTGCCAGTACGCAGGGATATCGGGTTCGGGCTTTCTTT.

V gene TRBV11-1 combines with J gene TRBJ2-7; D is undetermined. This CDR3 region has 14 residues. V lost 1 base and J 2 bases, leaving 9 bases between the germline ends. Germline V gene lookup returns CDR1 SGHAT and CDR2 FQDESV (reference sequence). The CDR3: CASSLEHKAYEQYF. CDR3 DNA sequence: TGTGCCAGCAGCTTAGAACACAAGGCCTACGAGCAGTACTTC.

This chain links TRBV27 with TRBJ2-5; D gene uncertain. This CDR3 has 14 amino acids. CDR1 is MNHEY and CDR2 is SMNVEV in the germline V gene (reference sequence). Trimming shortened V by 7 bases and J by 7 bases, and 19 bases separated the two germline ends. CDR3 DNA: TGTGCCAGCACCTCCGCACTGGCCGGCGGGACCCAGTACTTC. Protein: CASTSALAGGTQYF.

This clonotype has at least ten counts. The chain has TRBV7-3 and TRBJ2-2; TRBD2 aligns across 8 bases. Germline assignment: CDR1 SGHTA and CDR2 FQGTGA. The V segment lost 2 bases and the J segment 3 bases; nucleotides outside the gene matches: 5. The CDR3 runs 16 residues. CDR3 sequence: CASSLEGLGDTGELFF. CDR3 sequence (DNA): TGTGCCAGCAGCTTAGAGGGACTAGGGGACACCGGGGAGCTGTTTTTT.

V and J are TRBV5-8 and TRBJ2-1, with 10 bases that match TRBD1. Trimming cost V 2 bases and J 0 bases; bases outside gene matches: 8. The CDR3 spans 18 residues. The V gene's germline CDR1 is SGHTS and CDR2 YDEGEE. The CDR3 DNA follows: TGTGCCAGCAGCTTTGACAGGGGGCACCTTAACTCCTACAATGAGCAGTTCTTC. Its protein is CASSFDRGHLNSYNEQFF. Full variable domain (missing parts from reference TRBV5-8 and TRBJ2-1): EAGVTQSPTHLIKTRGQQATLRCSPISGHTSVYWYQQALGLGLQFLLWYDEGEERNRGNFPPRFSGRQFPNYSSELNVNALELEDSALYLCASSFDRGHLNSYNEQFFGPGTRLTVL.

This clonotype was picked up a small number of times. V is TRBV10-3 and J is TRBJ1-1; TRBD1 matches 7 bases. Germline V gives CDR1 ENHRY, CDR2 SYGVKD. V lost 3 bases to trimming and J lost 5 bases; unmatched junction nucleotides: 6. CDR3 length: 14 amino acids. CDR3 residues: CAISDRGVGTEAFF. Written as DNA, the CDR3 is TGTGCCATCAGTGACAGGGGGGTCGGGACTGAAGCTTTCTTT.

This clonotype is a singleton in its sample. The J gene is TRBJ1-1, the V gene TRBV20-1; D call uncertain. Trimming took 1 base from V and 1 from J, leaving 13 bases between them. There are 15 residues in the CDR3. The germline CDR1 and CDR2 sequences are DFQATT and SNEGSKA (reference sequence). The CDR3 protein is CSARVFRKKNTEAFF. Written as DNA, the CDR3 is TGCAGTGCTAGAGTTTTTAGAAAAAAGAACACTGAAGCTTTCTTT.

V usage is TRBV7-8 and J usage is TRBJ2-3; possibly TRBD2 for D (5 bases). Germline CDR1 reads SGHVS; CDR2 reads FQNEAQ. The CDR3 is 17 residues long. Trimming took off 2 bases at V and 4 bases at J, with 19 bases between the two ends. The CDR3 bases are TGTGCCAGCAGCTTAAAGAGGGCCGGGGTCGCTTCAGATACGCAGTATTTT. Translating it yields CASSLKRAGVASDTQYF. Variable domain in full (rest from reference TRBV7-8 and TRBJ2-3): GAGVSQSPRYKVAKRGQDVALRCDPISGHVSLFWYQQALGQGPEFLTYFQNEAQLDKSGLPSDRFFAERPEGSVSTLKIQRTQQEDSAVYLCASSLKRAGVASDTQYFGPGTRLTVL.

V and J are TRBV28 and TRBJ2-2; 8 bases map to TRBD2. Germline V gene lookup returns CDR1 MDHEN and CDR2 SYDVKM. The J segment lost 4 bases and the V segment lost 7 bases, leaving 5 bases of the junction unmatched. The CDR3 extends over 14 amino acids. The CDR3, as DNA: TGTGCCAGCAAGGAGCGGGAGAGCACCGGGGAGCTGTTTTTT. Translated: CASKERESTGELFF.

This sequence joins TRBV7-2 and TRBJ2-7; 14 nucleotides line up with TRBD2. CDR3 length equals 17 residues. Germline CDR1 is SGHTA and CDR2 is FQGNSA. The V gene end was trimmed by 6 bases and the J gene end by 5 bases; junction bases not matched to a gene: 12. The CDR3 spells CASRLTGTSGSLDEQYF. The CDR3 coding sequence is TGTGCCAGCAGATTGACCGGGACTAGCGGGAGTCTGGACGAGCAGTACTTC.

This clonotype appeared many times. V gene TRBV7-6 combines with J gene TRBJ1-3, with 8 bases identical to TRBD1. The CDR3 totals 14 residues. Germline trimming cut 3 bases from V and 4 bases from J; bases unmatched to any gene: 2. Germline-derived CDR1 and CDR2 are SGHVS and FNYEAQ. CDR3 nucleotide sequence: TGTGCCAGCAGCTTCAGGGGGCTAGGAAACACCATATATTTT. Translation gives CASSFRGLGNTIYF.